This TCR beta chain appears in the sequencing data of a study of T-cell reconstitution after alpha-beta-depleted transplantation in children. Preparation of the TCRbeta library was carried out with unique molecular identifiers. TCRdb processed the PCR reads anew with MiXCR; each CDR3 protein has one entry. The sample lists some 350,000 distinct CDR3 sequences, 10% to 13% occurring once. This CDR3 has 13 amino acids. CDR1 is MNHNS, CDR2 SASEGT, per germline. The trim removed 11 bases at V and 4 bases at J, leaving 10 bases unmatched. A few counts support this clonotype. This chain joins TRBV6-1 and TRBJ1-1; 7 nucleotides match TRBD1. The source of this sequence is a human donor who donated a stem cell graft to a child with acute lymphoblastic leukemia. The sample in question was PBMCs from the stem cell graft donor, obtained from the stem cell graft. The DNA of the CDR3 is TGTGCCGGCGCTCAGGGGGTGGCCACTGAAGCTTTCTTT. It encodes CAGAQGVATEAFF.